These 14 T cell receptor beta chains were sequenced from one sample in a study of response to subunit inactivated influenza vaccine. TCRdb called the RT-PCR reads again in MiXCR, with one record for every CDR3 protein. The sample holds approximately 500,000 distinct CDR3 sequences, around 21% seen once. These data were also reused for a study on T cells expressing NK-cell markers. That work contributes: TCR beta libraries carry UMIs added by 5'RACE template switching.

The sample consisted of CD4+ T cells sorted from PBMCs, taken 11 to 12 days after vaccination. All receptors derive from a middle-aged man who received an inactivated influenza vaccine.

The chain is built from TRBV28 and TRBJ2-7; no clear D. Germline values: CDR1 MDHEN, CDR2 SYDVKM. This CDR3 region has 16 residues. V lost 2 bases to trimming and J lost 5 bases, with 19 bases between them. CDR3 protein: CASSLRSPAAFHEQYF. The CDR3 DNA reads as TGTGCCAGCAGTTTAAGGTCCCCCGCGGCCTTCCACGAGCAGTACTTC.

The chain recombines TRBV29-1 with TRBJ2-1; the match to TRBD1 covers 8 bases. Germline values: CDR1 SQVTM, CDR2 ANQGSEA. The CDR3 is 15 amino acids. The V segment lost 6 bases and the J segment 9 bases; nucleotides outside the gene matches: 16. The CDR3 sequence is CSVEPPGQVSGEQFF. DNA of the CDR3: TGCAGCGTGGAACCGCCGGGACAGGTTTCGGGTGAGCAGTTCTTC.

This clonotype was observed many times. This sequence joins TRBV11-2 and TRBJ2-1; 13 bases agree with TRBD2. V dropped 0 bases and J dropped 0; count of bases not matched to a gene: 5. The CDR3 length is 19 residues. Germline-derived CDR1 and CDR2 are SGHAT and FQNNGV. The CDR3 loop reads CASSLDGTSGMSSYNEQFF. CDR3 sequence (DNA): TGTGCCAGCAGCTTAGACGGGACTAGCGGGATGAGCTCCTACAATGAGCAGTTCTTC.

This chain joins TRBV20-1 and TRBJ2-3; the match to TRBD2 covers 11 bases. The J segment lost 2 bases and the V segment lost 5 bases, leaving 6 bases of the junction unmatched. The CDR3 length is 15 residues. CDR1 and CDR2 (germline): DFQATT, SNEGSKA (reference sequence). The CDR3 DNA reads as TGCAGTGCTGGCGGACTAGCGGGTTTCACAGATACGCAGTATTTT. This gives the protein CSAGGLAGFTDTQYF.

This clonotype has only a few counts. This rearrangement joins TRBV5-1 to TRBJ1-4; D remains unclear. V shed 4 bases and J shed 0 bases, with 7 bases lying between them. The germline V gene encodes CDR1 SGHRS and CDR2 YFSETQ. This CDR3 region has 14 residues. The CDR3 sequence is CASSETATNEKLFF. Written as DNA, the CDR3 is TGCGCCAGCAGCGAGACTGCAACTAATGAAAAACTGTTTTTT.

The V and J genes are TRBV20-1 and TRBJ2-5; maybe TRBD2 (5 bases). The germline CDR1 and CDR2 sequences are DFQATT and SNEGSKA (reference sequence). Trimming took 3 bases from V and 1 from J, leaving 15 bases between them. The CDR3 has 15 amino acids. The CDR3 DNA reads TGCAGTGCTAGGTTCGTGGGAGACACCCAAGAGACCCAGTACTTC. Translating gives CSARFVGDTQETQYF.

The chain is built from TRBV7-8 and TRBJ2-2; the D is unclear. Germline CDR1 is SGHVS and CDR2 is FQNEAQ. The CDR3 sequence is 16 residues long. V lost 3 bases, J lost 3 bases, and 14 bases lay in between. The CDR3 coding sequence is TGTGCCAGCAGCTTCTTAATTGTCGTGGACACCGGGGAGCTGTTTTTT. This encodes CASSFLIVVDTGELFF.

This chain connects TRBV12-3 or TRBV12-4 to TRBJ2-5; 10 bases match TRBD1. The CDR3 sequence is 14 residues long. V was clipped by 10 bases and J by 5 bases; unmatched bases: 10. CDR3 bases: TGTGCCACCAAACCCGGGACAGGGGATGAGACCCAGTACTTC. The encoded protein is CATKPGTGDETQYF.

In its sample, this clonotype was seen a few times. V is TRBV20-1 and J is TRBJ2-1; a weak D match, TRBD2 (6 bases). V was trimmed by 3 bases and J by 7 bases, leaving 19 bases between them. There are 15 residues in the CDR3. Germline loops: CDR1 DFQATT, CDR2 SNEGSKA (reference sequence). CDR3: CSARSPGVTQNEQFF. The DNA for the CDR3 is TGCAGTGCTAGGTCCCCGGGAGTGACCCAGAATGAGCAGTTCTTC.

The chain couples TRBV4-1 to TRBJ1-3; unclear D gene. With 6 bases removed from V and 3 bases from J, the gap between germline ends came to 6 bases. Germline CDR1 is MGHRA and CDR2 is YSYEKL. CDR3 length: 12 residues. This chain's CDR3 is CASRNGGNTIYF. In DNA, the CDR3 is TGCGCCAGCAGGAACGGTGGAAACACCATATATTTT.

This clonotype came up a few times. The chain combines TRBV7-2 with TRBJ2-7; the D gene could be TRBD1 or TRBD2 (5 bases each). Germline lookup yields CDR1 SGHTA and CDR2 FQGNSA. This CDR3 has 14 residues. Trimming removed 6 bases at V and 6 bases at J, with 18 bases between. This CDR3 reads CASRRQRDGGEQYF. The DNA for the CDR3 is TGTGCCAGCAGACGTCAAAGGGACGGAGGCGAGCAGTACTTC.

The chain couples TRBV20-1 to TRBJ2-1; 9 bases align to TRBD2. The CDR3 is 14 amino acids. Germline lookup yields CDR1 DFQATT and CDR2 SNEGSKA (reference sequence). J lost 7 bases, V lost 5 bases, and 9 bases had no gene match. As DNA, the CDR3 is TGCAGTGCTTCCGTTTTCAGCGGGAGGAATGAGCAGTTCTTC. This encodes CSASVFSGRNEQFF.

J is TRBJ1-5 and V is TRBV12-3 or TRBV12-4, with D perhaps matching TRBD1 (5 bases). The CDR3 is 14 amino acids. V shed 6 bases and J shed 4 bases, with 13 bases lying between them. CDR3 sequence (DNA): TGTGCCAGCAGGTCAACCGGGACTAATCAGCCCCAGCATTTT. Translated, it gives CASRSTGTNQPQHF.

V is TRBV3-1 and J is TRBJ1-1; 9 bases align to TRBD1. Germline values: CDR1 LGHDT, CDR2 YNNKEL (reference sequence). The CDR3 is made up of 13 amino acids. The CDR3 DNA sequence: TGTGCAACACTGGGACAGGGCGTCACTGAAGCTTTCTTT. Encoded protein: CATLGQGVTEAFF.